This TCR beta chain was sequenced for a study of monozygotic twins with inflammatory bowel disease. Total RNA isolation used whole blood (no T cell sorting was performed). TCR libraries each used around 3.5 ug of total RNA. Using TCRalpha and TCRbeta cDNA, the researchers carried out two nested PCRs that lasted roughly 16 and 10 cycles. TCRdb re-called the 5' RACE reads, yielding one record per CDR3 amino acid sequence without DNA. The table gives about 440,000 distinct CDR3 sequences; the top ten clones make up 2% to 2.5% of it. Germline CDR1 and CDR2: MNHEY and SVGAGI. This CDR3 spans 16 amino acids.

The rearrangement joins TRBV6-5 to TRBJ2-3; TCRdb's D call, TRBD2, is unchecked because there is no DNA. The sequencing sample was made of blood. The receptor was derived from a human donor with ulcerative colitis or Crohn's disease, or a healthy co-twin of an affected twin (not recorded which). The CDR3 here is CASSYLAGGSTDTQYF.